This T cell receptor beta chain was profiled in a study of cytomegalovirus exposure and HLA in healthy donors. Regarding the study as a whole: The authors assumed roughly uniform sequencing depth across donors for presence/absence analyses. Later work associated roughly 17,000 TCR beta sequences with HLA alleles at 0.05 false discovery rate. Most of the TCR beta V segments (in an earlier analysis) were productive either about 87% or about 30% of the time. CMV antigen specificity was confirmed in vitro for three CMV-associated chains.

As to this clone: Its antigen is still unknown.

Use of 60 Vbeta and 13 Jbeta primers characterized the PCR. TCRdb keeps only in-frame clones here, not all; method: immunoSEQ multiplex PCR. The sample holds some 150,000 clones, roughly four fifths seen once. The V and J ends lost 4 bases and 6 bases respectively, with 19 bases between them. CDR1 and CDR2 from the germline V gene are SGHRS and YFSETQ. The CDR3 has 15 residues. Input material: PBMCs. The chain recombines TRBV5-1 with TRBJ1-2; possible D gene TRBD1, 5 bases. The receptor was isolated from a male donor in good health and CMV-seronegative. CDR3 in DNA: TGCGCCAGCAGCATCGGACAAGCAACAACCAATGGCTACACCTTC. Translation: CASSIGQATTNGYTF.